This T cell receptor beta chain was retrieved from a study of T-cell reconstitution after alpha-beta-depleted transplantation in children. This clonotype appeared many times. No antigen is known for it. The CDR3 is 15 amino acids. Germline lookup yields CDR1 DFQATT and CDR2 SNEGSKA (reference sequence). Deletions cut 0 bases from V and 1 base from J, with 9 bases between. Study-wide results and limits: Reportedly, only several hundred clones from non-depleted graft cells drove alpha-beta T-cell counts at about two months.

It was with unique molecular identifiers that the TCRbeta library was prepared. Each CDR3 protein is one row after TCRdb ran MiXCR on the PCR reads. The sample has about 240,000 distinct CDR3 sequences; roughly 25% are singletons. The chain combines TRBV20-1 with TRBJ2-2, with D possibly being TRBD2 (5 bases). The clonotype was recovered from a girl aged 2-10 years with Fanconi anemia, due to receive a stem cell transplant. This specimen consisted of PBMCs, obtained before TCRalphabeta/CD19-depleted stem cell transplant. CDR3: CSARDPRENTGELFF. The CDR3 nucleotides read TGCAGTGCTAGAGATCCTCGGGAGAACACCGGGGAGCTGTTTTTT.